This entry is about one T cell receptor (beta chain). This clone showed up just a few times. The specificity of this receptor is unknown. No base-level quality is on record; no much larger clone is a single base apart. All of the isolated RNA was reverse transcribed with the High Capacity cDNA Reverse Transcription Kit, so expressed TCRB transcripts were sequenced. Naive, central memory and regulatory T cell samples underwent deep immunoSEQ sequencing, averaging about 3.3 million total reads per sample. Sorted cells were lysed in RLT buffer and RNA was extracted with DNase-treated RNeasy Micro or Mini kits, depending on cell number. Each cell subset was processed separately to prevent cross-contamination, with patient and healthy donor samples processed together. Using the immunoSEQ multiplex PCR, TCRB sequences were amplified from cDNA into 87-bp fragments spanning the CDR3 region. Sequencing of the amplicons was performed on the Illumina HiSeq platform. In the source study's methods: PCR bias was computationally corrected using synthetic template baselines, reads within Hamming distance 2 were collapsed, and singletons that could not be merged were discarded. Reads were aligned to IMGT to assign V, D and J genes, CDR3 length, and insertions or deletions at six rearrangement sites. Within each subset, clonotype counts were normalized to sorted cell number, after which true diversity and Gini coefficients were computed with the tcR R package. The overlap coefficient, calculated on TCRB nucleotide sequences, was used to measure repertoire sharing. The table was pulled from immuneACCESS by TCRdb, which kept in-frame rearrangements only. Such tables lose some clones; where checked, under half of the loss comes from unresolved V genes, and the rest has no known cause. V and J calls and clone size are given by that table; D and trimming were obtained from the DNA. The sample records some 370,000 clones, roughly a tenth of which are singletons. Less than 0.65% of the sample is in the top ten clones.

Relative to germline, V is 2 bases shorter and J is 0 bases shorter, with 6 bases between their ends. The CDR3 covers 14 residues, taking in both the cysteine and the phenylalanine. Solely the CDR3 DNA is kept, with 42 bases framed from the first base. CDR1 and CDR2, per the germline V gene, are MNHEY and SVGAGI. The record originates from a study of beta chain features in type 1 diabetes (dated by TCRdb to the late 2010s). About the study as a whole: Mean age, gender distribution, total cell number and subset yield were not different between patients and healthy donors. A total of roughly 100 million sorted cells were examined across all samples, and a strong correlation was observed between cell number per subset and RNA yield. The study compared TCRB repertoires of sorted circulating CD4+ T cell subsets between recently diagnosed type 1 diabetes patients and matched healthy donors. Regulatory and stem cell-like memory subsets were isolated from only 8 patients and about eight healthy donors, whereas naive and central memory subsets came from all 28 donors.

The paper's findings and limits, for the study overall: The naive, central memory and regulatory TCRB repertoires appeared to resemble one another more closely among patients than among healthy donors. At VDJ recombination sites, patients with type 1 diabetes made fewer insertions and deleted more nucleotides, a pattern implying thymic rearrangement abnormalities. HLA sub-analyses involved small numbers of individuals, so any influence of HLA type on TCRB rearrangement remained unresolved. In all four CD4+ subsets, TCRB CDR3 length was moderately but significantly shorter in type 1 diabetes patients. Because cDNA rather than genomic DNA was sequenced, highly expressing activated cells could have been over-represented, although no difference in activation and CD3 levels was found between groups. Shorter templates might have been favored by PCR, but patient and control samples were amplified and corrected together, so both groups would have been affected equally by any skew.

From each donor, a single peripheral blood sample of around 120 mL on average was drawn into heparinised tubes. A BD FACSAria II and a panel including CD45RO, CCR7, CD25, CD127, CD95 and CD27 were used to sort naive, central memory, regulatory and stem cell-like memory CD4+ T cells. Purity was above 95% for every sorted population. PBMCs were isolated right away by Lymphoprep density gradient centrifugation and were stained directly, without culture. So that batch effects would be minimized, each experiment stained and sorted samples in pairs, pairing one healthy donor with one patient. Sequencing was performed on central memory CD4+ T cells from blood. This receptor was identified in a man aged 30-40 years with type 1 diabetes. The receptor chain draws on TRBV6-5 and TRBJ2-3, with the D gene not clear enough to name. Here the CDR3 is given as CASSYDLSTDTQYF. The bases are TGTGCCAGCAGTTACGACCTAAGCACAGATACGCAGTATTTT.